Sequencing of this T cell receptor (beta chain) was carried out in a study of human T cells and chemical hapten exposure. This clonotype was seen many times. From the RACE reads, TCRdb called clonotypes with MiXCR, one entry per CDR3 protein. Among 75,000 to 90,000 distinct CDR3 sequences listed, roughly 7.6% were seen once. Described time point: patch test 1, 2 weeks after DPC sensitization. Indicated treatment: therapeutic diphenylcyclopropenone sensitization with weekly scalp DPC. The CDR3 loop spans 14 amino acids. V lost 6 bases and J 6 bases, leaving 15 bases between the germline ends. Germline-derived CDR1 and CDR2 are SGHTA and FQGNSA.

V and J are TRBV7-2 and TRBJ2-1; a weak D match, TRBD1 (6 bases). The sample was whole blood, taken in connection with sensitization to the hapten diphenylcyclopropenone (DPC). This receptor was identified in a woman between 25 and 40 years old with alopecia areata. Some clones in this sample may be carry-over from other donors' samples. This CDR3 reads CASSRNRDGNEQFF. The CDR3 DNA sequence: TGTGCCAGCAGTAGAAACAGGGATGGCAATGAGCAGTTCTTC.